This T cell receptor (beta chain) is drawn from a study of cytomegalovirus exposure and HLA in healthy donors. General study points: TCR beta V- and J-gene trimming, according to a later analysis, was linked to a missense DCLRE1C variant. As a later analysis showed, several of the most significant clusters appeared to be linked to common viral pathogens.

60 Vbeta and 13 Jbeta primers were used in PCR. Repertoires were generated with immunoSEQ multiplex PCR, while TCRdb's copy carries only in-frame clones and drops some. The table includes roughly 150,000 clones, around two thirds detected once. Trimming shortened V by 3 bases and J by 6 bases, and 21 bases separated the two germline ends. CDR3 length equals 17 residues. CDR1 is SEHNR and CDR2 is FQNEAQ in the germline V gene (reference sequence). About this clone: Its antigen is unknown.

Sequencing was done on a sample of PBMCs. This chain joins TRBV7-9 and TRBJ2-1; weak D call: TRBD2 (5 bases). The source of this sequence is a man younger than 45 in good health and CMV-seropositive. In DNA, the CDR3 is TGTGCCAGCAGCTTCCGTTCGAGGGCAGACTTAGGCAATGAGCAGTTCTTC. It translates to CASSFRSRADLGNEQFF. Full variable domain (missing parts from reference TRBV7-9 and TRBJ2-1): DTGVSQNPRHKITKRGQNVTFRCDPISEHNRLYWYRQTLGQGPEFLTYFQNEAQLEKSRLLSDRFSAERPKGSFSTLEIQRTEQGDSAMYLCASSFRSRADLGNEQFFGPGTRLTVL.